The present T cell receptor beta chain was sequenced within a study of blood T cell repertoires in COVID-19. At the level of the study: Italy, Spain and the United States were the sources of the convalescent and acute COVID-19 samples.

Methods used by the authors: Amplification of reference gene primers provided the estimated nucleated cell counts. This table comes from immunoSEQ multiplex PCR, and its TCRdb copy is limited to in-frame clones, with some not included. V and J calls and clone size are those listed in that table; D and trimming were worked out from the DNA. Here the sample spans 110,000 or so clones, around 80% being singletons. V was clipped by 2 bases and J by 8 bases, with 13 bases between them. This CDR3 is built from 15 residues. The germline CDR1 and CDR2 sequences are MNHNY and SVGAGI (reference sequence). The sequence derives from a man between 65 and 80 years old with acute or convalescent COVID-19. This rearrangement joins TRBV6-6 to TRBJ1-6; TRBD1 is a possible D gene (6 bases). Sequenced material: peripheral blood. The CDR3 bases are TGTGCCAGCAGTTACAGGACAGTCGCTTATTCACCCCTCCACTTT. The encoded protein is CASSYRTVAYSPLHF.